This T cell receptor (beta chain) was recorded in a study of response to subunit inactivated influenza vaccine. This clonotype appeared a few times. Its target is not known. TCRdb re-called the RT-PCR reads with MiXCR, one entry per CDR3 protein. The sample contains approximately 500,000 distinct CDR3 sequences, 13% of which appear only once. Study results and limitations: After each seasonal influenza vaccination, few new T cells are recruited, the authors suggested.

The CDR3 has 15 residues. Trimming at V came to 5 bases and at J to 4 bases, leaving 9 bases not matched to a gene. CDR1 SGHTA and CDR2 FQGNSA come from the germline V gene. The chain has TRBV7-2 and TRBJ2-3; the match to TRBD1 covers 7 bases. This specimen was PBMCs from blood, taken about 6 weeks after vaccination. The receptor comes from a man in his forties or fifties who received an inactivated influenza vaccine. Here the CDR3 DNA reads TGTGCCAGCAGCCTTTGGACAGGTTCCTCAGATACGCAGTATTTT. This codes for CASSLWTGSSDTQYF.